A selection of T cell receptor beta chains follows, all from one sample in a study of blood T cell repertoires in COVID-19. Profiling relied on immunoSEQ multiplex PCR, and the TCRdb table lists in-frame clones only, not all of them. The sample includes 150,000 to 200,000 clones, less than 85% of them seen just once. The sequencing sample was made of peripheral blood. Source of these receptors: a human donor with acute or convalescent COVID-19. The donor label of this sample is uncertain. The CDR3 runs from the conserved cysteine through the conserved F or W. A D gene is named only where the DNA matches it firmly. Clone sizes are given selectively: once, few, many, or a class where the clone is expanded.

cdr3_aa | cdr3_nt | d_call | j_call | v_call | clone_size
CASSSDWDRGPYEQYF | TGTGCCAGCAGCTCCGATTGGGACAGGGGGCCCTACGAGCAGTACTTC | TRBD1 | TRBJ2-7 | TRBV11-2 | NA
CASNPGTGGAYGYTF | TGTGCCAGCAATCCGGGGACAGGGGGCGCGTATGGCTACACCTTC | TRBD1 | TRBJ1-2 | TRBV6-4 | NA
CASSLGGAYGYTF | TGTGCCAGCAGCTTAGGGGGGGCGTATGGCTACACCTTC | NA | TRBJ1-2 | TRBV13 | NA
CASSSHPTGSSYNSPLHF | TGTGCCAGCAGCTCCCACCCGACAGGATCCTCCTATAATTCACCCCTCCACTTT | NA | TRBJ1-6 | TRBV7-2 | NA
CASSQVRYTEAFF | TGTGCCAGCAGCCAAGTCCGGTACACTGAAGCTTTCTTT | NA | TRBJ1-1 | TRBV4-2 | NA
CASRYSGTGGLDEQFF | TGTGCCAGCAGATATTCCGGGACAGGGGGCTTGGATGAGCAGTTCTTC | TRBD1 | TRBJ2-1 | TRBV6-6 | NA
CASSLFREDGYTF | TGCGCCAGCAGCTTGTTCAGGGAAGATGGCTACACCTTC | NA | TRBJ1-2 | TRBV5-1 | NA
CSAARDRNFYGYTF | TGCAGCGCCGCCCGGGACAGGAACTTCTATGGCTACACCTTC | TRBD1 | TRBJ1-2 | TRBV29-1 | NA
CATSRDRGSYYGYTF | TGTGCCACCAGCAGAGACCGAGGCAGCTACTATGGCTACACCTTC | NA | TRBJ1-2 | TRBV15 | NA
CASSQTGAGGADGYTF | TGTGCCAGCAGCCAAACCGGGGCAGGGGGCGCGGATGGCTACACCTTC | TRBD1 | TRBJ1-2 | TRBV4-2 | NA
CASSLARTINEKLFF | TGTGCCAGCAGCTTAGCCCGGACTATTAATGAAAAACTGTTTTTT | NA | TRBJ1-4 | TRBV7-6 | NA
CASSLAGQDTQYF | TGTGCCAGCAGCTTGGCTGGACAGGATACGCAGTATTTT | NA | TRBJ2-3 | TRBV7-3 | once
CASSSGQGAFNTEAFF | TGTGCCAGCAGCTCTGGACAGGGGGCGTTTAACACTGAAGCTTTCTTT | TRBD1 | TRBJ1-1 | TRBV7-2 | NA
CASGGQGDTKNIQYF | TGTGCCAGCGGCGGACAGGGGGATACCAAAAACATTCAGTACTTC | TRBD1 | TRBJ2-4 | TRBV28 | once
CASSNRDYGQYEQYF | TGTGCCAGCAGTAACAGGGACTATGGGCAATACGAGCAGTACTTC | NA | TRBJ2-7 | TRBV9 | NA
CASSPTPGDTQYF | TGCGCCAGCAGCCCGACCCCCGGGGATACGCAGTATTTT | NA | TRBJ2-3 | TRBV4-3 | NA
CASSIPGSSGNTIYF | TGTGCCAGCAGCATACCGGGGAGCTCTGGAAACACCATATATTTT | NA | TRBJ1-3 | TRBV7-6 | NA
CASREQVNTGELFF | TGTGCCAGCAGAGAACAGGTGAACACCGGGGAGCTGTTTTTT | NA | TRBJ2-2 | TRBV6-4 | NA
CSAGTNSPLHF | TGCAGTGCAGGGACAAATTCACCCCTCCACTTT | NA | TRBJ1-6 | TRBV20-1 | NA
CASTKAGPTTEAFF | TGTGCCAGCACCAAAGCGGGCCCTACCACTGAAGCTTTCTTT | NA | TRBJ1-1 | TRBV28 | NA
CASSPTAGDGELFF | TGTGCCAGCTCACCAACAGCGGGGGACGGGGAGCTGTTTTTT | TRBD2 | TRBJ2-2 | TRBV18 | NA
CATGGANTEAFF | TGTGCCACCGGAGGGGCGAACACTGAAGCTTTCTTT | NA | TRBJ1-1 | TRBV12-3/TRBV12-4 | NA
CASSLVRQGNTGELFF | TGTGCCAGCAGCCTCGTGCGGCAGGGGAACACCGGGGAGCTGTTTTTT | NA | TRBJ2-2 | TRBV5-6 | NA
CASSVGTGGTDTQYF | TGTGCCAGCAGTGTGGGGACAGGGGGCACAGATACGCAGTATTTT | TRBD1 | TRBJ2-3 | TRBV28 | NA